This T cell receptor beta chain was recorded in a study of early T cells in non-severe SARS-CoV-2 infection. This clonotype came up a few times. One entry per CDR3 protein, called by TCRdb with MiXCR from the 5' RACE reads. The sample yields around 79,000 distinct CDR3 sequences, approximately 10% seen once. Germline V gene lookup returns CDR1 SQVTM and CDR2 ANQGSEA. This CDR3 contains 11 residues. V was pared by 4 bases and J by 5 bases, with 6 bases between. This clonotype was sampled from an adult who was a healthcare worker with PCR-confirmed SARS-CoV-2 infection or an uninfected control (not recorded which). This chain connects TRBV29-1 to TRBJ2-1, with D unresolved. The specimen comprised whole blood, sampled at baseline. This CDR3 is CSVGANNEQFF. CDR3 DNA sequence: TGCAGCGTTGGAGCGAACAATGAGCAGTTCTTC.